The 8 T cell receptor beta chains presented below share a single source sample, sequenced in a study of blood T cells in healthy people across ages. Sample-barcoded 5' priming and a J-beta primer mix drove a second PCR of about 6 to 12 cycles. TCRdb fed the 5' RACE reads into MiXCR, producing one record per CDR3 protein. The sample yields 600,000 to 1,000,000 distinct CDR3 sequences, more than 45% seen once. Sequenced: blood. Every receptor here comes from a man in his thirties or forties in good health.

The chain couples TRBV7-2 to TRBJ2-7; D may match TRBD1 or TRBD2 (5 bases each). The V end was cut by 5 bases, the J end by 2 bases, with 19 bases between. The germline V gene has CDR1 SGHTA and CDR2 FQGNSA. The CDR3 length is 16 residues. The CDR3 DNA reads TGTGCCAGCAGCCAGCCCGGGACCCTTCGTCCCTACGAGCAGTACTTC. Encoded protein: CASSQPGTLRPYEQYF.

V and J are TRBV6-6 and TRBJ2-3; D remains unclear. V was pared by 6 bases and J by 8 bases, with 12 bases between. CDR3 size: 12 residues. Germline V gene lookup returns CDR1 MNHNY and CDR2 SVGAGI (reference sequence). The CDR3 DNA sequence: TGTGCCAGCAGCCCCCAGTCTCTTACGCAGTATTTT. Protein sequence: CASSPQSLTQYF.

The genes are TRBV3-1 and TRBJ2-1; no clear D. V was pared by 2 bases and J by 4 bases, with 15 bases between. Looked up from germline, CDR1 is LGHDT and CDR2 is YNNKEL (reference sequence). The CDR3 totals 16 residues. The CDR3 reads CASSQQSAMVYNEQFF. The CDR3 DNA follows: TGTGCCAGCAGCCAACAGTCGGCCATGGTTTACAATGAGCAGTTCTTC.

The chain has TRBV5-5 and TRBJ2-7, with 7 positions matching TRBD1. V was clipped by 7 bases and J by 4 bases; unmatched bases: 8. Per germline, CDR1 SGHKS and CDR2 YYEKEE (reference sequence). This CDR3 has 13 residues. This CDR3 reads CASSGTDFYEQYF. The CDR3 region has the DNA TGTGCCAGCTCGGGGACAGACTTTTACGAGCAGTACTTC.

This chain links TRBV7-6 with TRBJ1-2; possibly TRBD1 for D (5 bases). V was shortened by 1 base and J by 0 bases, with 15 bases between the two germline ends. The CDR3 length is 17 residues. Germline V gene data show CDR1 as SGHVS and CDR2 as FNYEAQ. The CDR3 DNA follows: TGTGCCAGCAGCTTAGTGGCAGGGCCAGGTACTAACTATGGCTACACCTTC. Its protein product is CASSLVAGPGTNYGYTF.

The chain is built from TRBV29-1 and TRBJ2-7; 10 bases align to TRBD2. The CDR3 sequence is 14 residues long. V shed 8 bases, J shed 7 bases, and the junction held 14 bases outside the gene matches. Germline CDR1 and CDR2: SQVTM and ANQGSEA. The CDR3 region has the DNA TGCAGCTCTTGGGGAGGACTAGCGGACAATGAGCAGTACTTC. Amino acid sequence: CSSWGGLADNEQYF.

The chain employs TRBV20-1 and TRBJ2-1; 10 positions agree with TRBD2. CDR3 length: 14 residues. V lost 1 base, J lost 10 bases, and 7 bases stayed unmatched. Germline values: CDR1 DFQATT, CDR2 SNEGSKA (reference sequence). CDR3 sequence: CSARVSAGGREQFF. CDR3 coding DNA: TGCAGTGCTAGAGTGTCAGCGGGGGGGCGAGAGCAGTTCTTC.

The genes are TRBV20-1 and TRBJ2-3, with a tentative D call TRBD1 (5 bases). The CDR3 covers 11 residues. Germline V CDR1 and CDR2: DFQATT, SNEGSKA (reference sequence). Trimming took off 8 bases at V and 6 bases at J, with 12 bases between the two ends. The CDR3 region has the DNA TGCAGTCCAAAGGGGCGGGATACGCAGTATTTT. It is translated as CSPKGRDTQYF.